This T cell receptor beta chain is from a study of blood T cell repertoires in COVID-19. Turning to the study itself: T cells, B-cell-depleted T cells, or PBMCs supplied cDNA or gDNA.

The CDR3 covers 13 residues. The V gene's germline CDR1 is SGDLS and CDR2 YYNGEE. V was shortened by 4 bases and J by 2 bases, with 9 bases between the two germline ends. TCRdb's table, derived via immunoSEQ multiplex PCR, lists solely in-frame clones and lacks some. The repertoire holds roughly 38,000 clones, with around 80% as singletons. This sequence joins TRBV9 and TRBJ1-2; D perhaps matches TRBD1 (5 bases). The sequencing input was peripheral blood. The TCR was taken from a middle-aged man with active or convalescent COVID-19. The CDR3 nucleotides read TGTGCCAGCAGCCCTGACAGAAACTATGGCTACACCTTC. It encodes CASSPDRNYGYTF.